This T cell receptor (beta chain) derives from a study of T cell responses to AZD1222 COVID-19 vaccine. General observations from the study: The repertoires were collected only after the peak T cell response.

Profiling relied on immunoSEQ multiplex PCR, and the TCRdb table lists in-frame clones only, not all of them. The data show about 140,000 clones, 90% to 95% seen once. There are a few counts of this clone. Its antigen is still unknown. A read error may account for a junction end that differs from germline. The CDR3 sequence is 15 residues long. Germline CDR1 reads SGDLS; CDR2 reads YYNGEE. Material: peripheral blood, obtained on day 0 of AZD1222 vaccination. V gene TRBV9 combines with J gene TRBJ1-1; 8 nucleotides agree with TRBD1. This clonotype originated in an adult in good health. The CDR3, as DNA: TGTGCCAGCAGCGAACAACCTCAGGGGGGGACAGGCTACACCTTT. The encoded protein is CASSEQPQGGTGYTF.